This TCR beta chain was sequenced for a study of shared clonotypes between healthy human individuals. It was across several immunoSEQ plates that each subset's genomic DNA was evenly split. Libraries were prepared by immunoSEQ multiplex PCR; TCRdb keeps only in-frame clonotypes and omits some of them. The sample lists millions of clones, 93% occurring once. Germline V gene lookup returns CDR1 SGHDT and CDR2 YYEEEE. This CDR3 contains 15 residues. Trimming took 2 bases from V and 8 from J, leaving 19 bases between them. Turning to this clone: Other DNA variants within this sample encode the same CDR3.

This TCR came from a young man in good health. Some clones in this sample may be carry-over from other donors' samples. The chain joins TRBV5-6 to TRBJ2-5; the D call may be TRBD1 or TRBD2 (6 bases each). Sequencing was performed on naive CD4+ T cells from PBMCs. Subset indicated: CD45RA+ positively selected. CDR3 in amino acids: CASSLPGLGAETQYF. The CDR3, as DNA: TGTGCCAGCAGCTTACCGGGACTGGGGGCTGAAACCCAGTACTTC.